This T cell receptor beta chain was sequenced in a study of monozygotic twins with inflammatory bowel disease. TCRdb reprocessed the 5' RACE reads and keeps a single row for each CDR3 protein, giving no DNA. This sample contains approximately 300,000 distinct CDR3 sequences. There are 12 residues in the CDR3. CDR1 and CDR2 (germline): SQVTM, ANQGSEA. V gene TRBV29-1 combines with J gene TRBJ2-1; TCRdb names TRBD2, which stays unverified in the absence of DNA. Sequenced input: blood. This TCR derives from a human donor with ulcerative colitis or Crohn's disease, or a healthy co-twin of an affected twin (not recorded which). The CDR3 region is CSVERATNEQFF.